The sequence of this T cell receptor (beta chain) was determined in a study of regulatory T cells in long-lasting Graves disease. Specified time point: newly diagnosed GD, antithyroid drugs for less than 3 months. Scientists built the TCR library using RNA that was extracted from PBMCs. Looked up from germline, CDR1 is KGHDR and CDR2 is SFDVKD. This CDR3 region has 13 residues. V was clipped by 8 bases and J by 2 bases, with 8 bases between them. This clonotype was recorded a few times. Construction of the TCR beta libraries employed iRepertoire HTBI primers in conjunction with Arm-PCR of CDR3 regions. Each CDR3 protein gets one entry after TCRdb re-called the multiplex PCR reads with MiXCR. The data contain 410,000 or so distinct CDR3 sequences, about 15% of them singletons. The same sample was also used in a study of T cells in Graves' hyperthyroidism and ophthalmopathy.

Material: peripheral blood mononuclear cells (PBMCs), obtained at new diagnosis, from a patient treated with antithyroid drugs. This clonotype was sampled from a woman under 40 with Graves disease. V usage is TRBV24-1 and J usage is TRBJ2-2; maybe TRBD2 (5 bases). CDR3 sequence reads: CATTGVNTGELFF. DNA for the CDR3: TGTGCCACCACCGGGGTAAACACCGGGGAGCTGTTTTTT.